One sample yielded the 22 T cell receptor beta chains listed below, sequenced in a study of cytomegalovirus exposure and HLA in healthy donors. Clones were read by immunoSEQ multiplex PCR, and TCRdb kept only the in-frame ones, dropping some. The table lists some 340,000 clones, 87% of them singletons. Sequenced sample: PBMCs. The receptors shown here come from a woman in her 30s in good health and CMV-seropositive.

The gene calls are TRBV27 and TRBJ1-1; 7 positions agree with TRBD1. This CDR3 is 15 amino acids long. The germline V gene encodes CDR1 MNHEY and CDR2 SMNVEV (reference sequence). The V and J ends lost 4 bases and 3 bases, in that order; junction bases with no gene match: 8. This CDR3 is CASSSYGTAHTEAFF. CDR3 nucleotides: TGTGCCAGCAGTTCCTACGGGACAGCTCACACTGAAGCTTTCTTT.

The chain carries TRBV29-1 and TRBJ1-2; D gene unclear. The CDR3 extends over 13 amino acids. Germline V lookup: CDR1 SQVTM, CDR2 ANQGSEA. Trimming took off 6 bases at V and 2 bases at J, with 13 bases between the two ends. CDR3 sequence (DNA): TGCAGCGTCTCTCAGGATACAAACTATGGCTACACCTTC. Its translation: CSVSQDTNYGYTF.

The J gene is TRBJ2-7, the V gene TRBV4-2; D call uncertain. The germline gives CDR1 LGHNA, CDR2 YNFKEQ. V was trimmed by 0 bases and J by 6 bases, leaving 18 bases between them. The CDR3 has 16 residues. The CDR3: CASSQEWGFDPSEQYF. CDR3 coding DNA: TGTGCCAGCAGCCAAGAATGGGGATTTGATCCCTCCGAGCAGTACTTC.

This sequence joins TRBV5-4 and TRBJ1-6, with D possibly matching TRBD1 (5 bases). V was trimmed by 1 base and J by 9 bases, leaving 11 bases between them. The CDR3 sequence is 14 residues long. CDR1 SGHNT and CDR2 YYREEE come from the germline V gene (reference sequence). In nucleotides, the CDR3 is TGTGCCAGCAGCTTGCCCAGGGTGGGTTCACCCCTCCACTTT. Protein product: CASSLPRVGSPLHF.

V gene TRBV18 combines with J gene TRBJ1-6; no clear D gene. V was clipped by 1 base and J by 6 bases, with 16 bases between them. This CDR3 is 17 amino acids long. Germline V gene sequence: CDR1 KGHSH, CDR2 LQKENI. The DNA of the CDR3 is TGTGCCAGCTCACCACGATCTGATGTAACGGGTAATTCACCCCTCCACTTT. As protein: CASSPRSDVTGNSPLHF.

The chain is built from TRBV19 and TRBJ2-7; the match to TRBD2 covers 9 bases. Germline V gives CDR1 LNHDA, CDR2 SQIVND (reference sequence). The CDR3 is 15 amino acids. Trimming at V came to 3 bases and at J to 2 bases, leaving 5 bases not matched to a gene. The CDR3 protein is CASSIGSGSTYEQYF. In DNA form, the CDR3 reads TGTGCCAGTAGTATTGGTAGCGGGAGTACCTACGAGCAGTACTTC.

The count of this clone is one. The chain recombines TRBV10-3 with TRBJ2-5; D might be TRBD1 or TRBD2, each matching 5 bases. The CDR3 runs to 13 residues. V lost 4 bases to trimming and J lost 2 bases, with 8 bases between them. Germline CDR1 and CDR2: ENHRY and SYGVKD. CDR3 in DNA: TGTGCCATCAGTGGCAGGGAGCAAGAGACCCAGTACTTC. Translated, it gives CAISGREQETQYF.

This clone was seen only a few times. The chain employs TRBV29-1 and TRBJ1-2, with 7 bases aligning to TRBD1. The CDR3 has 11 amino acids. V lost 7 bases and J lost 3; bases outside the gene matches: 2. Germline assignment: CDR1 SQVTM and CDR2 ANQGSEA. The CDR3 coding sequence is TGCAGCGGGGACAGCCACTATGGCTACACCTTC. This codes for CSGDSHYGYTF.

This sequence joins TRBV7-8 and TRBJ2-7; maybe TRBD1 (5 bases). The V and J ends lost 5 bases and 3 bases respectively, with 8 bases between them. This CDR3 is built from 12 residues. Germline V gene lookup returns CDR1 SGHVS and CDR2 FQNEAQ. The DNA of the CDR3 is TGTGCCAGCAGCGCAGGGTTCTACGAGCAGTACTTC. Translation: CASSAGFYEQYF.

The genes are TRBV28 and TRBJ2-7, with D tentatively TRBD2 (6 bases). The germline CDR1 and CDR2 sequences are MDHEN and SYDVKM. The CDR3 loop spans 14 amino acids. With 7 bases removed from V and 2 bases from J, the gap between germline ends came to 15 bases. Here the CDR3 reads CASTTGGATYEQYF. CDR3 nucleotide sequence: TGTGCCAGCACCACAGGCGGGGCAACCTACGAGCAGTACTTC.

The chain joins TRBV19 to TRBJ2-1, with 11 bases that match TRBD2. V was pared by 4 bases and J by 7 bases, with 9 bases of the junction left unmatched. Germline-derived CDR1 and CDR2 are LNHDA and SQIVND (reference sequence). The CDR3 consists of 16 residues. The CDR3 DNA sequence: TGTGCCAGTAGTACTTTACTAGCGGGAGAGGGAAATGAGCAGTTCTTC. Translating gives CASSTLLAGEGNEQFF.

This clone was recorded once. V is TRBV7-7 and J is TRBJ2-7; D is possibly TRBD2 (5 bases). CDR3 length equals 15 residues. Germline CDR1 SSHAT, CDR2 FNYEAQ (reference sequence). Trimming stripped 5 bases from V and 0 bases from J, with 14 bases between. The CDR3 is CASSQNSGSSYEQYF. In DNA form, the CDR3 reads TGTGCCAGCAGCCAAAACAGCGGTAGCTCCTACGAGCAGTACTTC.

This rearrangement joins TRBV6-5 to TRBJ2-5; D unresolved. Germline loops: CDR1 MNHEY, CDR2 SVGAGI. The V end was cut by 8 bases, the J end by 7 bases, with 11 bases between. CDR3 length equals 11 residues. This CDR3 reads CASGVLSTQYF. The CDR3 DNA sequence: TGTGCCAGCGGGGTCCTCTCGACCCAGTACTTC.

This clone was seen only a few times. The rearrangement joins TRBV11-2 to TRBJ1-1; TRBD1 is a possible D gene (5 bases). This CDR3 comprises 14 residues. Germline-derived CDR1 and CDR2 are SGHAT and FQNNGV. V was pared by 5 bases and J by 1 base, with 11 bases between. The CDR3 bases are TGTGCCAGCAGCCCAGAGGGACGGAACACTGAAGCTTTCTTT. It is translated as CASSPEGRNTEAFF.

In its sample, this clone was seen a few times. The chain uses TRBV20-1 and TRBJ1-1; the D is unclear. The germline V and J ends were trimmed by 5 bases and 5 bases, with 9 bases remaining between them. CDR1 and CDR2 (germline): DFQATT, SNEGSKA (reference sequence). The CDR3 length is 11 residues. DNA for the CDR3: TGCAGTGCTTTGACTCTAACTGAAGCTTTCTTT. It encodes CSALTLTEAFF.

The rearrangement uses TRBV18 and TRBJ2-1; 8 bases map to TRBD2. CDR1 and CDR2 from the germline V gene are KGHSH and LQKENI. The CDR3 is 16 amino acids. J gave up 4 bases and V 3 bases, and 8 bases lay outside the gene matches. The CDR3 DNA sequence: TGTGCCAGCTCACCGGTAGGAGTAGCGGGGTACAATGAGCAGTTCTTC. This codes for CASSPVGVAGYNEQFF.

V gene TRBV7-9 combines with J gene TRBJ1-4; 7 nucleotides match TRBD1. This CDR3 region has 14 residues. Germline trimming cut 0 bases from V and 8 bases from J; bases unmatched to any gene: 3. Per the germline V gene, CDR1 is SEHNR and CDR2 is FQNEAQ (reference sequence). CDR3 DNA: TGTGCCAGCAGCTTAGCAGCAGGGGGAGAAAAACTGTTTTTT. Translation gives CASSLAAGGEKLFF.

The chain is built from TRBV19 and TRBJ1-5, with 7 bases lining up with TRBD1. Trimming cost V 5 bases and J 5 bases; bases outside gene matches: 6. CDR1 LNHDA and CDR2 SQIVND come from the germline V gene (reference sequence). The CDR3 spans 14 residues. The CDR3 reads CASSAQQGHQPQHF. DNA for the CDR3: TGTGCCAGTAGTGCACAACAGGGGCATCAGCCCCAGCATTTT. The full variable domain, with the rest looked up from reference TRBV19 and TRBJ1-5, is DGGITQSPKYLFRKEGQNVTLSCEQNLNHDAMYWYRQDPGQGLRLIYYSQIVNDFQKGDIAEGYSVSREKKESFPLTVTSAQKNPTAFYLCASSAQQGHQPQHFGDGTRLSIL.

There are many counts of this clone. The chain has TRBV13 and TRBJ2-1, with no clear D. Trimming cost V 5 bases and J 7 bases, with 9 bases left between them. The V gene's germline CDR1 is PRHDT and CDR2 FYEKMQ (reference sequence). CDR3 length: 12 residues. CDR3 coding DNA: TGTGCCAGCAGCCGAGTGGGAAATGAGCAGTTCTTC. It codes for CASSRVGNEQFF.

This chain connects TRBV7-2 to TRBJ2-2; D is perhaps TRBD1 or TRBD2 (5 bases each). This CDR3 comprises 14 residues. V was shortened by 7 bases and J by 3 bases, with 12 bases between the two germline ends. Germline CDR1 and CDR2: SGHTA and FQGNSA. CDR3 sequence reads: CASKLGVYTGELFF. CDR3 in DNA: TGTGCCAGCAAGTTGGGGGTCTACACCGGGGAGCTGTTTTTT.

The chain has TRBV27 and TRBJ2-1, with D hard to call. Trimming stripped 3 bases from V and 13 bases from J, with 16 bases between. From germline, CDR1 is MNHEY and CDR2 SMNVEV (reference sequence). This CDR3 comprises 13 residues. The CDR3 DNA sequence: TGTGCCAGCAGTTTTTCCGCCCGGAAGGGCCAGTTCTTC. As protein: CASSFSARKGQFF.

The chain couples TRBV5-1 to TRBJ2-7, with D maybe TRBD2 (6 bases). V was cut by 3 bases and J by 9 bases, with 16 bases left in between. The CDR3 extends over 13 amino acids. Per germline, CDR1 SGHRS and CDR2 YFSETQ. CDR3 protein: CASSSTGGRGQYF. Written as DNA, the CDR3 is TGCGCCAGCAGCTCGACCGGGGGTCGAGGGCAGTACTTC.